This TCR beta chain was recovered during a study of blood T cell repertoires in COVID-19. In the original workflow: The assay estimated nucleated cells by amplifying reference gene primers. Using immunoSEQ multiplex PCR, the repertoire was profiled, and TCRdb retains in-frame clones only, with some absent. V, J and clone size derive from that table, while D and trimming were established from the DNA sequence. The table records 390,000 or so clones, over 75% of them present only once. The V end was cut by 5 bases, the J end by 6 bases, with 19 bases between. In germline, CDR1 is SGHTA, CDR2 FQGTGA. CDR3 length: 16 residues. Patients of the Seattle cohort, enrolled during active infection, were followed longitudinally.

J is TRBJ2-2 and V is TRBV7-3, with TRBD2 as a possible D gene (6 bases). The clonotype was recovered from a woman aged 25 to 45 with COVID-19, enrolled during active disease. The material sequenced was peripheral blood. The CDR3 DNA is TGTGCCAGCAGCCCGGTGGAGGGATACTCCTCCGGGGAGCTGTTTTTT. Translating gives CASSPVEGYSSGELFF. The complete variable domain, with remaining parts taken from reference TRBV7-3 and TRBJ2-2, reads GAGVSQTPSNKVTEKGKYVELRCDPISGHTALYWYRQSLGQGPEFLIYFQGTGAADDSGLPNDRFFAVRPEGSVSTLKIQRTERGDSAVYLCASSPVEGYSSGELFFGEGSRLTVL.